The 29 T cell receptor beta chains below all came from one sample that was sequenced in a study of blood T cell repertoires in COVID-19. The repertoire was sequenced with immunoSEQ multiplex PCR; TCRdb's copy has only in-frame clones and lacks some. The repertoire has 180,000 or so clones, around 91% of them found once; the top ten carry approximately 0.8%. What was sequenced was PBMCs or T cells enriched from blood (not recorded which). These receptors were obtained from a woman between 18 and 29 years old who had recovered from COVID-19.

This chain uses TRBV12-5 with TRBJ2-1; TRBD2 aligns across 7 bases. This CDR3 has 14 residues. Germline values: CDR1 LGHNT, CDR2 FRNRAP. Losses at the gene ends were 7 bases for V and 1 base for J; bases not matched to a gene: 4. This CDR3 reads CASAWEGSYNEQFF. DNA for the CDR3: TGTGCTAGTGCCTGGGAGGGGTCCTACAATGAGCAGTTCTTC.

The chain joins TRBV6-2 or TRBV6-3 to TRBJ2-7; 9 bases match TRBD2. Germline CDR1 is MNHEY and CDR2 is SVGEGT. This CDR3 has 14 residues. The J segment lost 5 bases and the V segment lost 1 base, leaving 3 bases of the junction unmatched. The CDR3 is CASSYLASGDEQYF. CDR3 sequence (DNA): TGTGCCAGCAGTTACTTGGCTAGCGGGGACGAGCAGTACTTC.

This clone was seen once. The gene calls are TRBV24-1 and TRBJ2-4, with D possibly being TRBD1 (6 bases). V was pared by 2 bases and J by 1 base, with 11 bases between. This CDR3 comprises 16 residues. Germline CDR1 reads KGHDR; CDR2 reads SFDVKD. The CDR3 region is CATSDSTGEAKNIQYF. CDR3 DNA sequence: TGTGCCACCAGTGATTCGACAGGAGAGGCCAAAAACATTCAGTACTTC.

The chain has TRBV28 and TRBJ1-5; a possible D gene is TRBD1 (6 bases). Trimming cost V 3 bases and J 6 bases, with 9 bases left between them. Per the germline V gene, CDR1 is MDHEN and CDR2 is SYDVKM. The CDR3 runs 13 residues. CDR3 residues: CASSFRGAQPQHF. The CDR3 DNA sequence: TGTGCCAGCAGTTTCAGGGGCGCTCAGCCCCAGCATTTT.

V usage is TRBV15 and J usage is TRBJ1-6; TRBD1 matches at 12 bases. Germline trimming cut 2 bases from V and 10 bases from J; bases unmatched to any gene: 9. Germline V CDR1 and CDR2: LNHNV, YYDKDF (reference sequence). This CDR3 has 17 amino acids. This CDR3 is CATSRSGTGGAGSPLHF. In DNA, the CDR3 is TGTGCCACCAGCAGATCGGGGACAGGGGGCGCAGGGTCACCCCTCCACTTT.

The chain couples TRBV4-1 to TRBJ2-1, with 13 nucleotides matching TRBD2. Germline V CDR1 and CDR2: MGHRA, YSYEKL. The CDR3 spans 17 residues. The junction had 6 bases not matched to a gene; V was cut back by 4 bases and J by 3 bases. Here the CDR3 reads CASSRGLAGVVYNEQFF. The CDR3, as DNA: TGCGCCAGCAGCCGCGGACTAGCGGGAGTGGTCTACAATGAGCAGTTCTTC.

The J gene is TRBJ2-1, the V gene TRBV5-6; 9 bases line up with TRBD2. V was clipped by 2 bases and J by 2 bases; unmatched bases: 5. The germline V gene has CDR1 SGHDT and CDR2 YYEEEE. CDR3 length: 16 residues. The CDR3 region is CASSFFTSGPYNEQFF. CDR3 DNA sequence: TGTGCCAGCAGCTTTTTTACTAGCGGGCCCTACAATGAGCAGTTCTTC.

The rearrangement links TRBV4-1 to TRBJ1-2; 7 nucleotides line up with TRBD1. The ends lost 0 bases at V and 5 bases at J; junction bases unmatched: 9. CDR3 length equals 16 residues. Germline V gene sequence: CDR1 MGHRA, CDR2 YSYEKL. CDR3 sequence: CASSQDPRGLSYGYTF. The DNA for the CDR3 is TGCGCCAGCAGCCAAGATCCTAGGGGGCTGAGTTATGGCTACACCTTC.

The genes are TRBV5-1 and TRBJ2-7; 14 positions match TRBD2. The CDR3 is 15 residues long. Per the germline V gene, CDR1 is SGHRS and CDR2 is YFSETQ. J lost 5 bases, V lost 2 bases, and 3 bases had no gene match. Here the CDR3 DNA reads TGCGCCAGCAGCTTAGAGGGACTAGCGGGAGACGAGCAGTACTTC. It yields the protein CASSLEGLAGDEQYF.

The rearrangement uses TRBV10-3 and TRBJ1-4; a possible D gene is TRBD1 (5 bases). The germline V gene encodes CDR1 ENHRY and CDR2 SYGVKD. This CDR3 is built from 15 residues. Trimming cost V 3 bases and J 0 bases, with 8 bases left between them. For the CDR3, the DNA is TGTGCCATCAGTGACAGGGATGCAACTAATGAAAAACTGTTTTTT. The encoded protein is CAISDRDATNEKLFF.

This clone was seen only once. This sequence joins TRBV10-3 and TRBJ2-3; tentative D call: TRBD2 (6 bases). V lost 6 bases to trimming and J lost 1 base, with 14 bases between them. The germline V gene has CDR1 ENHRY and CDR2 SYGVKD. There are 15 residues in the CDR3. The CDR3 here is CAIRLGPGGTDTQYF. DNA for the CDR3: TGTGCCATCAGGCTAGGCCCGGGGGGCACAGATACGCAGTATTTT.

The J gene is TRBJ2-7, the V gene TRBV28; 10 bases map to TRBD2. Germline CDR1 is MDHEN and CDR2 is SYDVKM. J was trimmed by 1 base and V by 5 bases; bases with no gene match: 8. CDR3 length equals 16 residues. The DNA for the CDR3 is TGTGCCAGCAGTGGCCCGGGACTAGCGCCATCCTACGAGCAGTACTTC. Translated: CASSGPGLAPSYEQYF.

The chain joins TRBV28 to TRBJ2-7; 9 nucleotides align to TRBD1. The V gene end was trimmed by 1 base and the J gene end by 5 bases; junction bases not matched to a gene: 6. CDR1 MDHEN and CDR2 SYDVKM come from the germline V gene. There are 15 residues in the CDR3. As DNA, the CDR3 is TGTGCCAGCAGTTTATTGGGACAGGGAACCCACGAGCAGTACTTC. Translating it yields CASSLLGQGTHEQYF. Together with reference TRBV28 and TRBJ2-7, the CDR3 gives the full variable domain: DVKVTQSSRYLVKRTGEKVFLECVQDMDHENMFWYRQDPGLGLRLIYFSYDVKMKEKGDIPEGYSVSREKKERFSLILESASTNQTSMYLCASSLLGQGTHEQYFGPGTRLTVT.

V is TRBV27 and J is TRBJ2-1; D call uncertain. From germline, CDR1 is MNHEY and CDR2 SMNVEV (reference sequence). Trimming removed 4 bases at V and 0 bases at J, with 4 bases between. The CDR3 runs to 13 residues. The CDR3 reads CASSSSSYNEQFF. CDR3 in DNA: TGTGCCAGCAGTTCCAGCTCCTACAATGAGCAGTTCTTC.

This clone occurred once. The V and J genes are TRBV5-1 and TRBJ2-7; the match to TRBD2 covers 9 bases. Trimming removed 1 base from V and 7 bases from J; junction bases left unmatched: 12. The germline V gene has CDR1 SGHRS and CDR2 YFSETQ. CDR3 size: 16 residues. The CDR3 coding sequence is TGCGCCAGCAGCTTGACTAGCGGGTGGTTGAGAGGGGAGCAGTACTTC. Protein sequence: CASSLTSGWLRGEQYF.

The genes are TRBV5-4 and TRBJ2-2; D possibly corresponds to TRBD1 (5 bases). CDR1 is SGHNT, CDR2 YYREEE, per germline (reference sequence). Trimming removed 1 base at V and 7 bases at J, with 11 bases between. This CDR3 is built from 14 residues. The CDR3 reads CASSLKGRDGELFF. The CDR3 DNA reads TGTGCCAGCAGCTTGAAGGGCAGGGACGGGGAGCTGTTTTTT.

The chain couples TRBV18 to TRBJ1-3; tentatively, D is TRBD1 (5 bases). This CDR3 is 18 amino acids long. Looked up from germline, CDR1 is KGHSH and CDR2 is LQKENI. Trimming took off 1 base at V and 4 bases at J, with 20 bases between the two ends. CDR3 DNA sequence: TGTGCCAGCTCACCACTGGGCGGAGGGACTTTCGCCGGAAACACCATATATTTT. Amino acids: CASSPLGGGTFAGNTIYF.

The chain combines TRBV27 with TRBJ2-1; 11 bases align to TRBD1. Germline V gene lookup returns CDR1 MNHEY and CDR2 SMNVEV (reference sequence). The junction had 7 bases not matched to a gene; V was cut back by 8 bases and J by 7 bases. The CDR3 covers 14 residues. The CDR3 is CASCKDRGRNEQFF. The CDR3 coding sequence is TGTGCCAGCTGCAAGGACAGGGGGCGAAATGAGCAGTTCTTC.

This chain joins TRBV10-2 and TRBJ2-1; tentatively, D is TRBD2 (6 bases). Trimming shortened V by 10 bases and J by 3 bases, and 10 bases separated the two germline ends. The CDR3 runs 12 residues. Germline CDR1 WSHSY, CDR2 SAAADI. The CDR3 sequence is CATSGVYNEQFF. The CDR3 DNA reads TGCGCCACCTCGGGGGTCTACAATGAGCAGTTCTTC.

The chain recombines TRBV9 with TRBJ2-1; TRBD2 agrees at 13 bases. Looked up from germline, CDR1 is SGDLS and CDR2 is YYNGEE. The CDR3 runs 17 residues. J was trimmed by 7 bases and V by 4 bases; bases with no gene match: 11. Here the CDR3 DNA reads TGTGCCAGCAGCAAAGGACTAGCGGGAGTGGGGGTTAATGAGCAGTTCTTC. This translates into CASSKGLAGVGVNEQFF.

This clone was observed a single time. V is TRBV6-5 and J is TRBJ1-1; D is unclear. The ends were cut back, 7 bases at V and 2 bases at J, with 8 bases in the middle. The CDR3 covers 12 residues. Looked up from germline, CDR1 is MNHEY and CDR2 is SVGAGI. The CDR3: CASKAGNTEAFF. The CDR3 DNA reads as TGTGCCAGCAAAGCGGGCAACACTGAAGCTTTCTTT.

This CDR3 reads CASNRDRAYEQYF. CDR3 sequence (DNA): TGTGCCAGCAACCGGGACAGGGCCTACGAGCAGTACTTC. This chain connects TRBV28 to TRBJ2-7; TRBD1 aligns across 9 bases. From germline, CDR1 is MDHEN and CDR2 SYDVKM. The V segment lost 7 bases and the J segment 2 bases; nucleotides outside the gene matches: 3. CDR3 length: 13 residues. Drawing the rest from reference TRBV28 and TRBJ2-7, the complete variable domain is DVKVTQSSRYLVKRTGEKVFLECVQDMDHENMFWYRQDPGLGLRLIYFSYDVKMKEKGDIPEGYSVSREKKERFSLILESASTNQTSMYLCASNRDRAYEQYFGPGTRLTVT.

V gene TRBV10-3 combines with J gene TRBJ1-1, with a tentative D call TRBD1 (5 bases). Germline values: CDR1 ENHRY, CDR2 SYGVKD. The V end was cut by 2 bases, the J end by 3 bases, with 13 bases between. CDR3 size: 15 residues. This chain's CDR3 is CAISEGLGRDTEAFF. In nucleotides, the CDR3 is TGTGCCATCAGTGAGGGTCTGGGGCGAGACACTGAAGCTTTCTTT.

The chain uses TRBV29-1 and TRBJ2-5, with D unresolved. V was shortened by 5 bases and J by 4 bases, with 5 bases between the two germline ends. Per germline, CDR1 SQVTM and CDR2 ANQGSEA. The CDR3 contains 10 residues. DNA of the CDR3: TGCAGCGTTCGAGGAGAGACCCAGTACTTC. It codes for CSVRGETQYF.

This rearrangement joins TRBV19 to TRBJ1-1; D unresolved. The germline gives CDR1 LNHDA, CDR2 SQIVND (reference sequence). V was trimmed by 8 bases and J by 8 bases, leaving 18 bases between them. The CDR3 runs 13 residues. DNA for the CDR3: TGTGCCAGTTCTGGCGCGGCCCTTGAGGAAGCTTTCTTT. It is translated as CASSGAALEEAFF. Variable domain in full (rest from reference TRBV19 and TRBJ1-1): DGGITQSPKYLFRKEGQNVTLSCEQNLNHDAMYWYRQDPGQGLRLIYYSQIVNDFQKGDIAEGYSVSREKKESFPLTVTSAQKNPTAFYLCASSGAALEEAFFGQGTRLTVV.

This chain joins TRBV11-2 and TRBJ2-5; the D is unclear. Per the germline V gene, CDR1 is SGHAT and CDR2 is FQNNGV. This CDR3 is 15 amino acids long. Trimming cost V 3 bases and J 5 bases, with 16 bases left between them. CDR3 protein: CASSFVESSLETQYF. The CDR3 bases are TGTGCCAGCAGCTTTGTTGAGTCAAGTCTGGAGACCCAGTACTTC.

This chain uses TRBV5-5 with TRBJ2-2; TRBD1 matches 7 bases. The CDR3 runs to 14 residues. Germline values: CDR1 SGHKS, CDR2 YYEKEE (reference sequence). The V and J ends lost 9 bases and 4 bases, in that order; junction bases with no gene match: 9. In DNA form, the CDR3 reads TGTGCCACCCACCGGACAGGACCCACCGGGGAGCTGTTTTTT. Amino acid sequence: CATHRTGPTGELFF.

This chain uses TRBV11-2 with TRBJ2-3; 7 nucleotides align to TRBD1. Germline CDR1 SGHAT, CDR2 FQNNGV. This CDR3 spans 14 amino acids. The junction had 5 bases not matched to a gene; V was cut back by 5 bases and J by 3 bases. The CDR3 reads CASSTGVGTDTQYF. The CDR3 nucleotides read TGTGCCAGCAGCACAGGGGTAGGGACAGATACGCAGTATTTT.

This sequence joins TRBV27 and TRBJ2-1; 9 bases are a match to TRBD2. The junction had 1 base not matched to a gene; V was cut back by 4 bases and J by 0 bases. The CDR3 extends over 15 amino acids. Germline-derived CDR1 and CDR2 are MNHEY and SMNVEV (reference sequence). CDR3 residues: CASSSSGDSYNEQFF. CDR3 coding DNA: TGTGCCAGCAGTTCTAGCGGGGACTCCTACAATGAGCAGTTCTTC.